This is a list of T cell receptor beta chains from one sample in a study of vaccination and CD4 T cells after COVID-19. The antigens for these receptors are not known. TCRdb re-analysed the PCR reads in MiXCR, keeping a single row per CDR3 protein. In the table there are about 15,000 distinct CDR3 sequences, about 40% of which are singletons. What was sequenced was cultured CD4+ T cells from blood. All receptors derive from a human donor with COVID-19. The CDR3 runs from the conserved cysteine through the conserved F or W. Each record gives: clone size, J gene, V gene, D gene, CDR3 DNA, CDR3 protein. The D gene is left open where the match is weak. The size field is filled for only some rows; it gives once, few, many or a size class.

clone_size: .; j_call: TRBJ1-1; v_call: TRBV25-1; d_call: TRBD1; cdr3_nt: TGTGCCAGCAGGATTGGACAGGGCAAAGCTTTCTTT; cdr3_aa: CASRIGQGKAFF
clone_size: few; j_call: TRBJ2-5; v_call: TRBV7-9; d_call: .; cdr3_nt: TGTGCCAGCAGCTTGACGGTGAAAGAGACCCAGTACTTC; cdr3_aa: CASSLTVKETQYF
clone_size: .; j_call: TRBJ1-1; v_call: TRBV5-1; d_call: .; cdr3_nt: TGCGCCAGCAGTGAGACGGTTATGAACACTGAAGCTTTCTTT; cdr3_aa: CASSETVMNTEAFF
clone_size: .; j_call: TRBJ1-2; v_call: TRBV7-9; d_call: TRBD1; cdr3_nt: TGTGCCAGCAGCGCCCACCGGGACAGGGACCTCTATGGCTACACCTTC; cdr3_aa: CASSAHRDRDLYGYTF
clone_size: .; j_call: TRBJ1-1; v_call: TRBV2; d_call: .; cdr3_nt: TGTGCCAGCAGTGAAGGGCACAGCGGCGCCACTGAAGCTTTCTTT; cdr3_aa: CASSEGHSGATEAFF
clone_size: few; j_call: TRBJ1-2; v_call: TRBV27; d_call: TRBD1; cdr3_nt: TGTGCCAGCAGACGTCCGGGACAGGGGGACTATGGCTACACCTTC; cdr3_aa: CASRRPGQGDYGYTF
clone_size: .; j_call: TRBJ1-6; v_call: TRBV20-1; d_call: .; cdr3_nt: TGCAGTGCTAGAGGCCCCGAACTAAATAATTCACCCCTCCACTTT; cdr3_aa: CSARGPELNNSPLHF
clone_size: .; j_call: TRBJ2-7; v_call: TRBV28; d_call: TRBD1; cdr3_nt: TGTGCCAGCAGTGTGACAGGGGGTTCCTACGAGCAGTACTTC; cdr3_aa: CASSVTGGSYEQYF
clone_size: few; j_call: TRBJ1-4; v_call: TRBV20-1; d_call: TRBD1; cdr3_nt: TGCAGTGCTAGGGACAGGGGTTTGGAAAAACTGTTTTTT; cdr3_aa: CSARDRGLEKLFF
clone_size: few; j_call: TRBJ1-2; v_call: TRBV7-2; d_call: .; cdr3_nt: TGTGCCAGCAGCTTAGAATCGGGCTATGGCTACACCTTC; cdr3_aa: CASSLESGYGYTF
clone_size: .; j_call: TRBJ2-2; v_call: TRBV24-1; d_call: TRBD2; cdr3_nt: TGTGCCACCAGTGATTGGGGACTAGCGGGGGGGAACACCGGGGAGCTGTTTTTT; cdr3_aa: CATSDWGLAGGNTGELFF
clone_size: .; j_call: TRBJ2-1; v_call: TRBV20-1; d_call: TRBD2; cdr3_nt: TGCAGTGCTAGAGATTTCCCTAGCGGCTACAATGAGCAGTTCTTC; cdr3_aa: CSARDFPSGYNEQFF
clone_size: few; j_call: TRBJ1-2; v_call: TRBV27; d_call: .; cdr3_nt: TGTGCCAGCAGTTTATCGAACAGTAACTATGGCTACACCTTC; cdr3_aa: CASSLSNSNYGYTF
clone_size: .; j_call: TRBJ1-2; v_call: TRBV19; d_call: .; cdr3_nt: TGTGCCACAAGCCTGGAGGGGCGCGGCTACACCTTC; cdr3_aa: CATSLEGRGYTF
clone_size: .; j_call: TRBJ2-7; v_call: TRBV19; d_call: .; cdr3_nt: TGTGCCAGTAGGGAAGCCGGCGAGCAGTACTTC; cdr3_aa: CASREAGEQYF
clone_size: medium-sized; j_call: TRBJ1-1; v_call: TRBV20-1; d_call: .; cdr3_nt: TGCAGTGCCGCCGGCCGAAACACTGAAGCTTTCTTT; cdr3_aa: CSAAGRNTEAFF
clone_size: .; j_call: TRBJ2-7; v_call: TRBV6-5; d_call: .; cdr3_nt: TGTGCCAGCAGTTTCAGGGGTCCCCACGAGCAGTACTTC; cdr3_aa: CASSFRGPHEQYF
clone_size: .; j_call: TRBJ2-5; v_call: TRBV6-2/TRBV6-3; d_call: .; cdr3_nt: TGTGCCAGCAGTCCCTTTGGGTGGGGGGAACAAGAGACCCAGTACTTC; cdr3_aa: CASSPFGWGEQETQYF
clone_size: .; j_call: TRBJ2-5; v_call: TRBV20-1; d_call: .; cdr3_nt: TGCAGTGCTAGTGGACAGCAAGAGACCCAGTACTTC; cdr3_aa: CSASGQQETQYF
clone_size: once; j_call: TRBJ2-7; v_call: TRBV6-2/TRBV6-3; d_call: .; cdr3_nt: TGTGCCAGCATCGACGGGAGTCTGTCCTACGAGCAGTACTTC; cdr3_aa: CASIDGSLSYEQYF
clone_size: few; j_call: TRBJ2-3; v_call: TRBV7-8; d_call: TRBD1; cdr3_nt: TGTGCCAGCAGCTTTTCGACAGGGCGGGCAGATACGCAGTATTTT; cdr3_aa: CASSFSTGRADTQYF
clone_size: few; j_call: TRBJ2-7; v_call: TRBV15; d_call: .; cdr3_nt: TGTGCCACCAGCAGGACCCAGGGTTACGAGCAGTACTTC; cdr3_aa: CATSRTQGYEQYF
clone_size: few; j_call: TRBJ1-1; v_call: TRBV5-1; d_call: .; cdr3_nt: TGCGCCAGCAGCTTGGAAGGGGAAGGGCACACTGAAGCTTTCTTT; cdr3_aa: CASSLEGEGHTEAFF
clone_size: .; j_call: TRBJ2-7; v_call: TRBV2; d_call: .; cdr3_nt: TGTGCCAGCAGACGGGATAACAGGGACTACGAGCAGTACTTC; cdr3_aa: CASRRDNRDYEQYF
clone_size: few; j_call: TRBJ2-1; v_call: TRBV19; d_call: .; cdr3_nt: TGTGCCAGTAGTATTTGGGGGGGCCGAACCTACAATGAGCAGTTCTTC; cdr3_aa: CASSIWGGRTYNEQFF
clone_size: few; j_call: TRBJ2-7; v_call: TRBV6-5; d_call: .; cdr3_nt: TGTGCCAGCAGTTACTCGTCTCAGGTCCCGGGCGAGCAGTACTTC; cdr3_aa: CASSYSSQVPGEQYF
clone_size: few; j_call: TRBJ2-2; v_call: TRBV7-3; d_call: .; cdr3_nt: TGTGCCAGCAGCCTCAATGGGCGGACGAACACCGGGGAGCTGTTTTTT; cdr3_aa: CASSLNGRTNTGELFF
clone_size: .; j_call: TRBJ2-2; v_call: TRBV6-5; d_call: .; cdr3_nt: TGTGCCAGCAGTTGGAACACCGGGGAGCTGTTTTTT; cdr3_aa: CASSWNTGELFF
clone_size: few; j_call: TRBJ1-6; v_call: TRBV11-2; d_call: .; cdr3_nt: TGTGCCAGCACCATACGGGACAATAATTCACCCCTCCACTTT; cdr3_aa: CASTIRDNNSPLHF
clone_size: .; j_call: TRBJ1-2; v_call: TRBV12-3/TRBV12-4; d_call: .; cdr3_nt: TGTGCCAGCAGTCTTAACAGGGAAGCTAACTATGGCTACACCTTC; cdr3_aa: CASSLNREANYGYTF
clone_size: few; j_call: TRBJ2-3; v_call: TRBV11-2; d_call: TRBD2; cdr3_nt: TGTGCCAGCAGCAAGACTAGCAGGGGCACAGATACGCAGTATTTT; cdr3_aa: CASSKTSRGTDTQYF
clone_size: few; j_call: TRBJ1-2; v_call: TRBV7-9; d_call: .; cdr3_nt: TGTGCCAGCAGGGAGATTGGGGTTGGCTATGGCTACACCTTC; cdr3_aa: CASREIGVGYGYTF
clone_size: few; j_call: TRBJ1-6; v_call: TRBV11-1; d_call: TRBD1; cdr3_nt: TGTGCCAGCAGCGCCACCGACAGGGAGACACCCCTCCACTTT; cdr3_aa: CASSATDRETPLHF
clone_size: .; j_call: TRBJ1-2; v_call: TRBV28; d_call: .; cdr3_nt: TGTGCCAGTTTAACAGGGCCGGGCGGGAACTATGGCTACACCTTC; cdr3_aa: CASLTGPGGNYGYTF
clone_size: few; j_call: TRBJ1-6; v_call: TRBV7-2; d_call: .; cdr3_nt: TGTGCCAGCAGCCCTTACACTAATTCACCCCTCCACTTT; cdr3_aa: CASSPYTNSPLHF
clone_size: .; j_call: TRBJ2-6; v_call: TRBV2; d_call: TRBD1; cdr3_nt: TGTGCCAGCAGGGCCGACTCTACAGGGGTAGGGGCTGGGGCCAACGTCCTGACTTTC; cdr3_aa: CASRADSTGVGAGANVLTF
clone_size: few; j_call: TRBJ2-7; v_call: TRBV5-3; d_call: .; cdr3_nt: TGTGCCAGCAGGCAGGACGGATCCTACGAGCAGTACTTC; cdr3_aa: CASRQDGSYEQYF
clone_size: .; j_call: TRBJ1-2; v_call: TRBV19; d_call: .; cdr3_nt: TGTGCCAGTAGTCCCTGGCAGCGAACTACTAACTATGGCTACACCTTC; cdr3_aa: CASSPWQRTTNYGYTF